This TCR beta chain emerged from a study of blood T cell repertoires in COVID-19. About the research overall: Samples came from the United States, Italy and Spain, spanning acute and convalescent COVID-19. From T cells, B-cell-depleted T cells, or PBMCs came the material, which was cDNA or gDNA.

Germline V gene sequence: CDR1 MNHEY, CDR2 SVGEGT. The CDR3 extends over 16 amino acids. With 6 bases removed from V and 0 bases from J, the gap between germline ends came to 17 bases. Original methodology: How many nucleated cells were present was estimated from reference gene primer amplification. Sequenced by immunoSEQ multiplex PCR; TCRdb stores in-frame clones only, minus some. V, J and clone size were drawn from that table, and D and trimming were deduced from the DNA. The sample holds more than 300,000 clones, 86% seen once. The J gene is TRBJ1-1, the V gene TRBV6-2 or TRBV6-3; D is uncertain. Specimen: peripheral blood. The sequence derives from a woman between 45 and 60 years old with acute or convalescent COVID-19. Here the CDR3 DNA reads TGTGCCAGCAGCTCCCCCGCCGGGAGCGTGAACACTGAAGCTTTCTTT. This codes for CASSSPAGSVNTEAFF.